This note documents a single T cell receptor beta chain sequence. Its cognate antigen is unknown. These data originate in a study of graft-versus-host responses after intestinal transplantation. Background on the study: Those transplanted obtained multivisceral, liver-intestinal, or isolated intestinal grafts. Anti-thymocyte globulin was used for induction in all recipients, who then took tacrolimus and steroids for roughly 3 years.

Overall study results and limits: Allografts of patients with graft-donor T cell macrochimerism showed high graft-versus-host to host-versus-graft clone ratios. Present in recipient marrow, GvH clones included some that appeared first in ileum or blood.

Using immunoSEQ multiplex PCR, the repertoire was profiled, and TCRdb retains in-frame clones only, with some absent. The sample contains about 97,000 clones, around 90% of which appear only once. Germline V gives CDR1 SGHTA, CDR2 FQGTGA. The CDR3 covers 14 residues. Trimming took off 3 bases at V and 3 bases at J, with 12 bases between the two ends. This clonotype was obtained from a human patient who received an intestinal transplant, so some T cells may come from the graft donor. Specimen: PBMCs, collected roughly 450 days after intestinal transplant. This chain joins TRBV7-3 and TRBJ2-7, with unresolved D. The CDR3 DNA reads TGTGCCAGCAGCTTGGCGTCGGCGGACTACGAGCAGTACTTC. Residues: CASSLASADYEQYF.